A single sample gave rise to the 2 T cell receptor beta chains below, sequenced in a study of cytomegalovirus exposure and HLA in healthy donors. A multiplex PCR was run with 60 Vbeta primers and 13 Jbeta primers. The protocol was immunoSEQ multiplex PCR, while the TCRdb copy is restricted to in-frame clones and leaves out a portion. The sample yields about 170,000 clones, under 80% seen once. The sequenced sample consisted of PBMCs. The receptors derive from a man aged 35 to 55 in good health and CMV-seronegative.

CDR3 nucleotide sequence: TGTGCCAGCAGTTTCCTATCTTCAGGGGTCCGCGAGCAGTACTTC. It specifies CASSFLSSGVREQYF. V is TRBV27 and J is TRBJ2-7; a possible D gene is TRBD1 (6 bases). The CDR3 is 15 residues long. Germline V gene lookup returns CDR1 MNHEY and CDR2 SMNVEV (reference sequence). The V end was cut by 3 bases, the J end by 6 bases, with 18 bases between.

This chain links TRBV19 with TRBJ1-5; the D gene is possibly TRBD1 (5 bases). V lost 7 bases and J lost 3, with 13 bases in between. The CDR3 has 14 residues. Germline V gene data show CDR1 as LNHDA and CDR2 as SQIVND (reference sequence). The CDR3 loop reads CASTVDRVNQPQHF. DNA of the CDR3: TGTGCCAGTACCGTCGACAGAGTCAATCAGCCCCAGCATTTT.